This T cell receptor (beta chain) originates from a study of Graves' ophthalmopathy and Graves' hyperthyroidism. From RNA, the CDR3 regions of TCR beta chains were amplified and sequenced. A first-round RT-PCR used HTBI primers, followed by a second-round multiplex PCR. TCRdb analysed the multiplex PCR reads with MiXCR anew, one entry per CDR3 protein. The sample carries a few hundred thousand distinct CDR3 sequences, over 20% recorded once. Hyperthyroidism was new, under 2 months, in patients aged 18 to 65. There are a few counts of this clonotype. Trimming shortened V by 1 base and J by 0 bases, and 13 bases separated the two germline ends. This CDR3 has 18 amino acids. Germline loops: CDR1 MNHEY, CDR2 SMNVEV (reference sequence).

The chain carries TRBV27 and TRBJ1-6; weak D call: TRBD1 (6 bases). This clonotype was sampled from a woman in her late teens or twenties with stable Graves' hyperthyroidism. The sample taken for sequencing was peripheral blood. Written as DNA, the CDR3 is TGTGCCAGCAGTTTATTCAGGGGACCTAGCTCCTATAATTCACCCCTCCACTTT. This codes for CASSLFRGPSSYNSPLHF.